This TCR beta chain comes out of a study of identical twins. Whole-study findings and limits: Zero-insertion findings could be partly confounded by invariant cells (MAIT and iNKT cells).

Template switching added a universal primer binding site, and final cDNA carried unique molecular identifiers. TCRdb re-called the 5' RACE reads through MiXCR, storing one row per CDR3 protein. The sample shows about 900,000 distinct CDR3 sequences, roughly an eighth of them seen only once. Only a few counts were recorded for this clonotype. Its antigen is still unknown. There are 13 residues in the CDR3. The germline gives CDR1 WSHSY, CDR2 SAAADI. Trimming removed 8 bases at V and 5 bases at J, with 15 bases between. These sequences were also reported in another study, on yellow fever vaccine responses in identical twins.

This chain joins TRBV10-2 and TRBJ1-2; D is possibly TRBD1 (5 bases). Sequenced material: PBMCs. This receptor was obtained from a woman younger than 35 in good health. CDR3 protein: CASSGGGAYGYTF. CDR3 sequence (DNA): TGCGCCAGCTCGGGGGGAGGGGCGTATGGCTACACCTTC.